The rows below give T cell receptor beta chains drawn from one sample of a study of T cell clusters in autoimmune cytopenias. After re-calling the multiplex PCR reads, TCRdb lists one entry per CDR3 protein, DNA absent. This sample contains 8,000 to 9,500 distinct CDR3 sequences. The sequencing input was peripheral blood. These TCRs come from a human donor with an autoimmune cytopenia or autoimmune hepatitis (not recorded which). The CDR3 runs from the conserved cysteine through the conserved F or W. Clone size is not always given. Where it is, it says once, few, many or a class for expanded clones.

TRBJ1-3,medium-sized,TRBV15,CATSTGGGNTIYF
TRBJ1-5,-,TRBV24-1,CATASGLTGQPQHF
TRBJ2-2,medium-sized,TRBV12-3/TRBV12-4,CASSFGTSGGNTGELFF
TRBJ1-5,-,TRBV30,CAWSVRGGQDQPQHF
TRBJ1-2,medium-sized,TRBV6-5,CASKSAGGAVYGYTF
TRBJ2-7,-,TRBV19,CASRVGPSYEQYF
TRBJ2-1,-,TRBV10-3,CATLRQGTDEQFF
TRBJ2-1,medium-sized,TRBV19,CASSRTSPYNEQFF
TRBJ1-4,medium-sized,TRBV18,CASSPPQGKLFF
TRBJ2-7,-,TRBV5-5,CASSRKQEAYEQYF
TRBJ1-6,medium-sized,TRBV10-3,CAISPVISNSPLHF
TRBJ2-3,medium-sized,TRBV30,CAWSPARDTQYF
TRBJ2-3,medium-sized,TRBV6-5,CASTPPGDSTDTQYF
TRBJ2-5,medium-sized,TRBV6-5,CASSYGSGEGGETQYF
TRBJ2-4,-,TRBV19,CASSVGLAGAGQFVRKNIQYF
TRBJ1-2,medium-sized,TRBV19,CASSIIRRRTGGIPYTF
TRBJ1-4,-,TRBV5-4,CASSSDRGEKLFF
TRBJ1-1,medium-sized,TRBV29-1,CSVEGRGRNTEAFF
TRBJ1-5,medium-sized,TRBV30,CAWSGGADGNQPQHF
TRBJ2-1,-,TRBV6-5,CASTPWREGGEQFF
TRBJ2-1,-,TRBV12-3/TRBV12-4,CASSGQDTYNEQFF
TRBJ2-1,medium-sized,TRBV15,CATSSGGHEQFF
TRBJ2-1,-,TRBV5-1,CASTLGILAGRSSYNEQFF
TRBJ1-5,-,TRBV19,CASSFTESQPQHF
TRBJ2-3,-,TRBV6-2/TRBV6-3,CASRRTSDNTDTQYF
TRBJ2-7,-,TRBV12-3/TRBV12-4,CASSFFSYEQYF
TRBJ2-5,medium-sized,TRBV6-6,CASSSPSLETQYF
TRBJ2-1,-,TRBV7-9,CASSLATASYNEQFF
TRBJ1-1,-,TRBV12-3/TRBV12-4,CASKANTEAFF
TRBJ2-5,-,TRBV6-2/TRBV6-3,CAHTARGPQETQYF
TRBJ2-7,-,TRBV10-3,CAISGGVGSGRTEISYEQYF
TRBJ2-7,-,TRBV6-5,CASSSDRASYEQYF
TRBJ1-5,-,TRBV12-3/TRBV12-4,CASRGTGDQPQHF
TRBJ2-7,-,TRBV27,CASSYSVTSGTYEQYF
TRBJ1-2,-,TRBV18,CASSPGQIYGYTF
TRBJ2-1,medium-sized,TRBV24-1,CATSDRSDRRWQFF
TRBJ2-5,-,TRBV6-1,CASSARPGPKETQYF
TRBJ2-2,medium-sized,TRBV19,CASRGLGYGLFF
TRBJ1-1,-,TRBV19,CASSPVLGDEAFF
TRBJ2-1,-,TRBV18,CASSLGTDPYNEQFF
TRBJ2-4,-,TRBV20-1,CSARVGGIENIQYF
TRBJ1-5,-,TRBV12-3/TRBV12-4,CASSLASQGHQPQHF